The 6 T cell receptor beta chains below were found in one sample sequenced in a study of cytomegalovirus exposure and HLA in healthy donors. With 60 Vbeta and 13 Jbeta primers, the PCR was carried out. Libraries were prepared by immunoSEQ multiplex PCR; TCRdb keeps only in-frame clonotypes and omits some of them. The table has about 160,000 clones, 80% to 90% seen once; the top ten hold about 2%. Sample: PBMCs. The receptors come from a man in his late teens or twenties in good health and CMV-seropositive.

The chain recombines TRBV27 with TRBJ2-3; no clear D. CDR1 is MNHEY, CDR2 SMNVEV, per germline (reference sequence). The germline V and J ends were trimmed by 4 bases and 3 bases, with 11 bases remaining between them. The CDR3 is 14 residues long. The chain's CDR3 is CASSSALRTDTQYF. The DNA for the CDR3 is TGTGCCAGCAGTTCTGCCTTGCGGACAGATACGCAGTATTTT.

The CDR3 here is CASSARGSNQPQHF. CDR3 nucleotide sequence: TGTGCCAGCAGCGCCAGGGGTAGCAATCAGCCCCAGCATTTT. The chain has TRBV5-6 and TRBJ1-5, with D possibly matching TRBD1 (6 bases). Trimming took off 4 bases at V and 0 bases at J, with 8 bases between the two ends. Germline CDR1 SGHDT, CDR2 YYEEEE. The CDR3 sequence is 14 residues long.

The chain carries TRBV30 and TRBJ2-1; D may be TRBD1 (6 bases). Trimming pared 2 bases from V and 9 bases from J, leaving 14 bases between. Germline CDR1 GTSNPN, CDR2 SVGIG (reference sequence). The CDR3 is 13 amino acids. CDR3 in amino acids: CAWSSIRGREQFF. The CDR3 nucleotides are TGTGCCTGGAGTAGCATCAGGGGACGTGAGCAGTTCTTC.

The V and J genes are TRBV18 and TRBJ1-2; possible D gene TRBD1, 5 bases. Germline V gene sequence: CDR1 KGHSH, CDR2 LQKENI. This CDR3 is 16 amino acids long. Trimming removed 3 bases from V and 3 bases from J, with 17 bases in between. In DNA form, the CDR3 reads TGTGCCAGCTCACCCGGGCTCCAGGGTTCCGACTATGGCTACACCTTC. Its protein product is CASSPGLQGSDYGYTF.

The chain recombines TRBV7-8 with TRBJ1-1; D may be TRBD1 (6 bases). The CDR3 extends over 13 amino acids. The ends were cut back, 2 bases at V and 8 bases at J, with 12 bases in the middle. Germline V lookup: CDR1 SGHVS, CDR2 FQNEAQ. The CDR3 DNA reads as TGTGCCAGCAGCTTAATCGGACAGCCCGAAGCTTTCTTT. Protein sequence: CASSLIGQPEAFF.

The chain recombines TRBV9 with TRBJ2-5, with a tentative D call TRBD2 (6 bases). From germline, CDR1 is SGDLS and CDR2 YYNGEE. V lost 1 base to trimming and J lost 5 bases, with 12 bases between them. The CDR3 contains 14 residues. CDR3 DNA: TGTGCCAGCAGCGTAAACCCCGGGGGTGAGACCCAGTACTTC. This encodes CASSVNPGGETQYF.